This T cell receptor (beta chain) appears in the sequencing data of a study of T cells in narcolepsy. Some clones are missing from TCRdb's copy, which holds only in-frame ones; the method was immunoSEQ multiplex PCR. The data hold 25,000 to 35,000 clones, with 79% observed a single time. V was clipped by 3 bases and J by 2 bases, with 11 bases between them. The CDR3 runs 14 residues. Germline CDR1 is SGHRS and CDR2 is YFSETQ. This chain uses TRBV5-1 with TRBJ1-1; no clear D. The source is a human donor in good health. Sequences were obtained from memory (CD45RA-) CD4+ T cells from blood. This chain's CDR3 is CASSSRTGNTEAFF. DNA for the CDR3: TGCGCCAGCAGCTCGAGGACGGGTAACACTGAAGCTTTCTTT.